The T cell receptor beta chain described here comes from a study of response to subunit inactivated influenza vaccine. The CDR3 runs 15 residues. Germline V CDR1 and CDR2: MDHEN, SYDVKM. With 8 bases removed from V and 2 bases from J, the gap between germline ends came to 16 bases. One entry per CDR3 protein results from TCRdb running MiXCR on the RT-PCR reads. This table holds about 190,000 distinct CDR3 sequences, 14% found once. Whole-study results and caveats: The authors proposed limited new T cell recruitment per seasonal influenza vaccination.

Of note for this clonotype: Its antigen is not known.

The receptor was derived from a man in his fifties who received an inactivated influenza vaccine. The specimen was CD8+ T cells sorted from PBMCs, collected roughly 5 days after vaccination. This chain connects TRBV28 to TRBJ2-1; D is unclear. CDR3 sequence (DNA): TGTGCCAGCGAAACACATTCTACGCCCTACAATGAGCAGTTCTTC. This gives the protein CASETHSTPYNEQFF.